The 5 T cell receptor beta chains below were found in one sample sequenced in a study of T cells after yellow fever vaccination. TCRdb re-derived calls from the 5' RACE reads in MiXCR, one entry per CDR3 protein. Seen here are 140,000 to 150,000 distinct CDR3 sequences, under 7% observed once, and the top ten hold about 0.61%. Sequencing used CD4+ T cells sorted from PBMCs, obtained 10 days after the yellow fever booster vaccination. The receptors originated from a young man who received the YFV17D yellow fever vaccine.

This clonotype was seen only a few times. The chain couples TRBV5-4 to TRBJ2-3; 7 bases are a match to TRBD2. CDR3 length: 15 amino acids. The germline V gene encodes CDR1 SGHNT and CDR2 YYREEE (reference sequence). With 2 bases clipped from V and 6 bases from J, the junction kept 9 bases outside the gene matches. CDR3 DNA sequence: TGTGCCAGCAGCTTTCCAGCGGGAAGTGTCGATACGCAGTATTTT. This gives the protein CASSFPAGSVDTQYF.

This clonotype has a count of ten or more. CDR3 DNA sequence: TGTGCCAGCAGCGCTCGACGACGAGATATAGCTTTCTTT. Residues: CASSARRRDIAFF. The V gene is TRBV7-2, the J gene TRBJ1-1; D is unresolved. V was clipped by 5 bases and J by 10 bases, with 17 bases between them. Germline values: CDR1 SGHTA, CDR2 FQGNSA. CDR3 length: 13 amino acids.

This clonotype has ten or more counts. The rearrangement links TRBV6-2 or TRBV6-3 to TRBJ1-5; possible D gene TRBD1, 5 bases. The CDR3 spans 15 residues. Looked up from germline, CDR1 is MNHEY and CDR2 is SVGEGT. With 2 bases removed from V and 7 bases from J, the gap between germline ends came to 15 bases. As DNA, the CDR3 is TGTGCCAGCAGTTACGCACAGGCTAAGAGCCAGCCCCAGCATTTT. This sequence encodes CASSYAQAKSQPQHF.

The table lists this clonotype with many counts. This rearrangement joins TRBV30 to TRBJ2-7; perhaps TRBD2 as D (6 bases). Looked up from germline, CDR1 is GTSNPN and CDR2 is SVGIG (reference sequence). This CDR3 spans 13 amino acids. The ends were cut back, 5 bases at V and 4 bases at J, with 15 bases in the middle. The CDR3 loop reads CAWGRTNLYEQYF. The CDR3 coding sequence is TGTGCCTGGGGCCGGACTAACTTATACGAGCAGTACTTC.

V is TRBV11-2 and J is TRBJ2-1; weak D call: TRBD1 (6 bases). CDR1 is SGHAT, CDR2 FQNNGV, per germline. The CDR3 contains 18 residues. Trimming cost V 3 bases and J 3 bases, with 21 bases left between them. The CDR3 nucleotides are TGTGCCAGCAGCTTTTGGTCTGGGGGCCGTGAGCGCTACAATGAGCAGTTCTTC. Its protein is CASSFWSGGRERYNEQFF.